The 13 T cell receptor beta chains listed next were all sequenced from one sample in a study of CXCR3-negative and CXCR3-positive naive CD8 T cells. 5' RACE with UMI labels generated the TRB cDNA libraries. Following a re-call of the 5' RACE reads, TCRdb has one entry per CDR3 protein and lacks DNA. This table holds about 81,000 distinct CDR3 sequences. The material sequenced was naive CXCR3- CD8+ T cells from blood. Indicated subset: CD45RO-CCR7+CD27+CD95- naive CD8+ T cells lacking CXCR3 (TNR3-). The receptors originated from a human donor in good health. Some clones in this sample may be carry-over from other donors' samples.

The chain carries TRBV4-3 and TRBJ1-5; no DNA is available, so the TRBD1 call from TCRdb remains unchecked. This CDR3 region has 16 residues. From germline, CDR1 is LGHNA and CDR2 YSLEER. The CDR3: CASSQDPAGGIQPQHF.

The chain uses TRBV29-1 and TRBJ2-7; TCRdb outputs TRBD1, but without DNA this stays unchecked. The CDR3 extends over 13 amino acids. Per germline, CDR1 SQVTM and CDR2 ANQGSEA. Here the CDR3 reads CSVENRDDYEQYF.

CDR3 sequence reads: CASSSEGINTEAFF. This chain uses TRBV5-1 with TRBJ1-1. CDR1 is SGHRS, CDR2 YFSETQ, per germline. The CDR3 spans 14 residues.

The chain carries TRBV28 and TRBJ1-1; absent DNA, TCRdb's TRBD1 call cannot be checked. This CDR3 is 14 amino acids long. Per germline, CDR1 MDHEN and CDR2 SYDVKM. The CDR3 protein is CASSIDRVNTEAFF.

The rearrangement joins TRBV28 to TRBJ1-1; TCRdb selects TRBD1, and the lack of DNA leaves this call unchecked. The length of the CDR3 is 16 residues. Germline values: CDR1 MDHEN, CDR2 SYDVKM. The chain's CDR3 is CASGGQGAFKYIEAFF.

The J gene is TRBJ2-1, the V gene TRBV6-2 or TRBV6-3. The CDR3 is 13 amino acids. Germline V lookup: CDR1 MNHEY, CDR2 SVGEGT. CDR3 residues: CASSYDGDNEQFF.

The chain joins TRBV27 to TRBJ2-7; TCRdb indicates TRBD1, and absent DNA this call remains unverified. The CDR3 sequence is 13 residues long. CDR1 is MNHEY and CDR2 is SMNVEV in the germline V gene (reference sequence). The CDR3 region is CASSLRTGYEQYF.

V is TRBV13 and J is TRBJ2-3; TCRdb's D call of TRBD2 is untestable without DNA. This CDR3 contains 13 residues. Germline CDR1 reads PRHDT; CDR2 reads FYEKMQ (reference sequence). The CDR3 reads CASSLGVPGTQYF.

The chain couples TRBV9 to TRBJ2-7. This CDR3 comprises 14 residues. The germline CDR1 and CDR2 sequences are SGDLS and YYNGEE. CDR3 sequence reads: CASSVGQGAYEQYF. Using reference TRBV9 and TRBJ2-7 for the parts outside the CDR3, the full variable domain is DSGVTQTPKHLITATGQRVTLRCSPRSGDLSVYWYQQSLDQGLQFLIQYYNGEERAKGNILERFSAQQFPDLHSELNLSSLELGDSALYFCASSVGQGAYEQYFGPGTRLTVT.

The chain has TRBV9 and TRBJ2-2; TCRdb reports TRBD1, a call that lacks DNA to check it against. The CDR3 totals 17 residues. Germline CDR1 reads SGDLS; CDR2 reads YYNGEE. This CDR3 reads CASSSNLRQGGTGELFF.

This chain connects TRBV7-9 to TRBJ2-7. CDR3 length: 15 amino acids. Looked up from germline, CDR1 is SEHNR and CDR2 is FQNEAQ (reference sequence). CDR3 residues: CASSLSAVGSYEQYF.

V gene TRBV5-1 combines with J gene TRBJ1-2; absent DNA, TCRdb's TRBD1 call cannot be checked. This CDR3 is 15 amino acids long. Germline CDR1 reads SGHRS; CDR2 reads YFSETQ. Here the CDR3 reads CASSFLTGGTYGYTF.

The gene calls are TRBV12-3 or TRBV12-4 and TRBJ1-4; TCRdb's D call of TRBD1 is untestable without DNA. The CDR3 is 14 amino acids. CDR3 sequence: CASSTGTREEKLFF.